One T cell receptor (beta chain) is described in this entry. Its antigen is still unknown. From germline, CDR1 is SGHRS and CDR2 YFSETQ. The CDR3 consists of 17 residues. V was shortened by 4 bases and J by 0 bases, with 17 bases between the two germline ends. The sample originates from a study of glioma-infiltrating T cells after dendritic cell vaccination. Notes on the study in general: Higher TCR clonality did not directly relate to longer survival. Only a small number of patients had complete blood and tumor samples. Estimated pretreatment TIL content predicted outcome after dendritic cell vaccination.

The PCR used 60 V beta and 13 J beta primers. Profiling relied on immunoSEQ multiplex PCR, and the TCRdb table lists in-frame clones only, not all of them. In the table there are about 100,000 clones, around three quarters of which are singletons. This specimen was blood, taken before dendritic cell vaccination. This rearrangement joins TRBV5-1 to TRBJ2-1; TRBD2 is a possible D gene (5 bases). The sequence derives from a human donor with glioblastoma. CDR3 DNA sequence: TGCGCCAGCAGCCTTGGGCGGGTAGGAAGCTCCTACAATGAGCAGTTCTTC. Protein: CASSLGRVGSSYNEQFF.